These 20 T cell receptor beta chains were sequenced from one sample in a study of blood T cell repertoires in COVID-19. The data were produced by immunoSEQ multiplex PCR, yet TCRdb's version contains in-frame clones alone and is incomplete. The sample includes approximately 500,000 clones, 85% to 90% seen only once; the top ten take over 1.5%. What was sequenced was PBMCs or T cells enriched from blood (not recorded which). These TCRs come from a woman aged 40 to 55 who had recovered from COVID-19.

The DNA for the CDR3 is TGCAGTGCTAGTCCCGGGCGGGCCACCTACAATGAGCAGTTCTTC. This encodes CSASPGRATYNEQFF. This chain links TRBV20-1 with TRBJ2-1; possible D gene TRBD2, 5 bases. V lost 3 bases and J 2 bases, leaving 14 bases between the germline ends. Germline V CDR1 and CDR2: DFQATT, SNEGSKA (reference sequence). The CDR3 is made up of 15 amino acids.

The CDR3 bases are TGTGCCAGCAGTGCCAGCGGGATTTTCCACGAGCAGTACTTC. This encodes CASSASGIFHEQYF. The rearrangement links TRBV6-2 or TRBV6-3 to TRBJ2-7; the match to TRBD2 covers 7 bases. Unmatched junction bases numbered 9, after V lost 5 bases and J lost 5 bases. CDR3 length: 14 residues. Germline V gives CDR1 MNHEY, CDR2 SVGEGT.

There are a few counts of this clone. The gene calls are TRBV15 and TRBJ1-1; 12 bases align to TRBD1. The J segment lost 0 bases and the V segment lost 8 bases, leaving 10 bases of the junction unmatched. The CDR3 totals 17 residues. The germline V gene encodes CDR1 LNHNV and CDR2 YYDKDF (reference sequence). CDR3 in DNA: TGTGCCACCCGCCCGGGGACAGGGGGCCGTATGAACACTGAAGCTTTCTTT. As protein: CATRPGTGGRMNTEAFF.

CDR3 in amino acids: CSVVGQASGNTIYF. In DNA form, the CDR3 reads TGCAGCGTTGTTGGGCAGGCCTCTGGAAACACCATATATTTT. The V and J genes are TRBV29-1 and TRBJ1-3; no definite D call. Between the trimmed V and J ends, which lost 4 bases and 0 bases, there was a span of 10 bases. The CDR3 covers 14 residues. Germline CDR1 is SQVTM and CDR2 is ANQGSEA.

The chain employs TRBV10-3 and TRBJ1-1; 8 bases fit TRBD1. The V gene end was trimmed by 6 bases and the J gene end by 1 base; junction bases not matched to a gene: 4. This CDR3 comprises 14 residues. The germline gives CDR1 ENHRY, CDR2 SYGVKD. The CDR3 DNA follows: TGTGCCATCAGCCCCGGACAGGGGAACACTGAAGCTTTCTTT. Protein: CAISPGQGNTEAFF.

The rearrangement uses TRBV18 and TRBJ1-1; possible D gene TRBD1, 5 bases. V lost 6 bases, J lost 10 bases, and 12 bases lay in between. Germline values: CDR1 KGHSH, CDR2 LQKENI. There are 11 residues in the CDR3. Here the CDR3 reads CASSRGLGAFF. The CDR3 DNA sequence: TGTGCCAGCTCTAGGGGTTTGGGAGCTTTCTTT.

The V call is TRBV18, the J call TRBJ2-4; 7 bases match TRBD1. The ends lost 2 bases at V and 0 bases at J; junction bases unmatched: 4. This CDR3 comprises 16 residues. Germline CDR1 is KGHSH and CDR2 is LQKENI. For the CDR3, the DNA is TGTGCCAGCTCACCAAGGGGGCAGGGAGCCAAAAACATTCAGTACTTC. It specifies CASSPRGQGAKNIQYF.

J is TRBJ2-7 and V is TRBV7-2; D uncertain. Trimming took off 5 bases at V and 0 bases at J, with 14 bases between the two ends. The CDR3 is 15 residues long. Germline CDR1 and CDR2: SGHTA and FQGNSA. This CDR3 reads CASSPSGRPSYEQYF. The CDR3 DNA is TGTGCCAGCAGCCCCTCGGGTCGACCCTCCTACGAGCAGTACTTC.

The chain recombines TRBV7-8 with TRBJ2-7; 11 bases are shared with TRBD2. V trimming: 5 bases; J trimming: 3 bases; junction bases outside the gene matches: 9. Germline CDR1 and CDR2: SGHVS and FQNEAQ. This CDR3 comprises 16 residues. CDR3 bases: TGTGCCAGCAGCCCCGAGGGACTAGCGGATTTCTACGAGCAGTACTTC. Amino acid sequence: CASSPEGLADFYEQYF. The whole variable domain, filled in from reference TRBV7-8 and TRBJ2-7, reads GAGVSQSPRYKVAKRGQDVALRCDPISGHVSLFWYQQALGQGPEFLTYFQNEAQLDKSGLPSDRFFAERPEGSVSTLKIQRTQQEDSAVYLCASSPEGLADFYEQYFGPGTRLTVT.

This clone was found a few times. The CDR3: CASRMGTVANYGYTF. The CDR3 nucleotides are TGTGCCAGCAGGATGGGGACAGTCGCTAACTATGGCTACACCTTC. The chain recombines TRBV5-4 with TRBJ1-2; TRBD1 matches at 7 bases. Trimming cost V 5 bases and J 0 bases; bases outside gene matches: 7. This CDR3 region has 15 residues. CDR1 is SGHNT, CDR2 YYREEE, per germline (reference sequence).

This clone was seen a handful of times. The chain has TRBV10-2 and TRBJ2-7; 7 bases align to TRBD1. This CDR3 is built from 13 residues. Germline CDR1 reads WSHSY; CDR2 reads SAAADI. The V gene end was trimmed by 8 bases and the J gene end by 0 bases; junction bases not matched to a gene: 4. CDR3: CASVRDSSYEQYF. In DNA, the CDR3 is TGCGCCAGCGTCCGGGACAGCTCCTACGAGCAGTACTTC.

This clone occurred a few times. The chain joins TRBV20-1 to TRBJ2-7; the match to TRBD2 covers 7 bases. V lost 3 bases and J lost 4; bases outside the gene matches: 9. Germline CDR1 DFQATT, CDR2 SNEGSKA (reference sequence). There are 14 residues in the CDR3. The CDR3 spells CSASPGSGEYEQYF. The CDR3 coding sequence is TGCAGTGCTAGTCCCGGCAGCGGGGAATACGAGCAGTACTTC.

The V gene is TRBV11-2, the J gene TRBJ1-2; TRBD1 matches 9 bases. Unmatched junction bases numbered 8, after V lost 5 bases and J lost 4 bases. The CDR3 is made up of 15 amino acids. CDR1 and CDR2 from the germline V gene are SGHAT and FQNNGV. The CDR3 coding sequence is TGTGCCAGCAGCCCCGGGACAGGGCTTGTCTATGGCTACACCTTC. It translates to CASSPGTGLVYGYTF. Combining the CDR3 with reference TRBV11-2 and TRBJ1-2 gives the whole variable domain EAGVAQSPRYKIIEKRQSVAFWCNPISGHATLYWYQQILGQGPKLLIQFQNNGVVDDSQLPKDRFSAERLKGVDSTLKIQPAKLEDSAVYLCASSPGTGLVYGYTFGSGTRLTVV.

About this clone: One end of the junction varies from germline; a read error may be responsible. CDR3: CASSTEQEPKAF. The CDR3 bases are TGCGCCAGCAGCACCGAACAGGAACCGAAAGCTTTT. This chain links TRBV5-1 with TRBJ1-3; D is possibly TRBD1 (5 bases). The CDR3 is 12 amino acids. CDR1 is SGHRS, CDR2 YFSETQ, per germline.

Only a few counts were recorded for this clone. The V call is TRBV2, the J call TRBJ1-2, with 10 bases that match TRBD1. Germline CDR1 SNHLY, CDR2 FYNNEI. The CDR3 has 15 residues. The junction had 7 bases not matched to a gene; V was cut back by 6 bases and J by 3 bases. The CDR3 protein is CASRRDRGEYYGYTF. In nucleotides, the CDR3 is TGTGCCAGCAGAAGGGACAGGGGAGAATACTATGGCTACACCTTC.

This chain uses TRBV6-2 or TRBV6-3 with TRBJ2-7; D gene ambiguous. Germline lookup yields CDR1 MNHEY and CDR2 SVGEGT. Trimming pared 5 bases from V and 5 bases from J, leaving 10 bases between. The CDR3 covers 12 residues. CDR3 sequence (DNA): TGTGCCAGCAGTCGATCTATTCACGAGCAGTACTTC. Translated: CASSRSIHEQYF.

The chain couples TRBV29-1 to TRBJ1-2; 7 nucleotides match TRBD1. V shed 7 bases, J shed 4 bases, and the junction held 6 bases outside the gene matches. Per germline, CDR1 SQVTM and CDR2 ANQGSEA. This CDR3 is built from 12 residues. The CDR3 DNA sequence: TGCAGCGCCAAGGGACAGTCCTATGGCTACACCTTC. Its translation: CSAKGQSYGYTF.

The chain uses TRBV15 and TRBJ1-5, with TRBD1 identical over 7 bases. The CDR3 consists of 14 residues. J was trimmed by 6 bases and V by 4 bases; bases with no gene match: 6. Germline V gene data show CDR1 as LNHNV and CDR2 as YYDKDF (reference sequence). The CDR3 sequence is CATSKIDRVQPQHF. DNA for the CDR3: TGTGCCACCAGCAAGATAGACAGGGTTCAGCCCCAGCATTTT.

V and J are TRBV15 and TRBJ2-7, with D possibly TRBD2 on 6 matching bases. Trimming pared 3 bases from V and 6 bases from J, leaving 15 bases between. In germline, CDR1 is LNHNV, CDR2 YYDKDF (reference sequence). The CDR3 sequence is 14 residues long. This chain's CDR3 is CATSSPGGLSEQYF. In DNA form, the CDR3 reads TGTGCCACCAGCAGCCCTGGGGGACTTTCCGAGCAGTACTTC.

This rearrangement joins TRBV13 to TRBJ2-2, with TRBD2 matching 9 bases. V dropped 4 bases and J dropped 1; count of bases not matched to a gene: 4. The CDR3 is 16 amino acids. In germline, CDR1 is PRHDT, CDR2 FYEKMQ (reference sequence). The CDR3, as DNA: TGTGCCAGCAGCTCAATTAGCGGGAGGAACACCGGGGAGCTGTTTTTT. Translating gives CASSSISGRNTGELFF.